This T cell receptor (beta chain) was retrieved from a study of CD8+CD57+ T cells in acquired aplastic anemia. Turning to the study itself: The average for DNA from sorted CD4+ and CD8+ cells was approximately 3.2 ug.

Trimming removed 2 bases from V and 4 bases from J, with 21 bases in between. This CDR3 is 17 amino acids long. Germline assignment: CDR1 LGHNA and CDR2 YNFKEQ. CDR3 and TCR beta VDJ profiling relied on genomic DNA as the template. TCRdb analysed the reads with MiXCR anew, one entry per CDR3 protein. The table records some 120,000 distinct CDR3 sequences, 55% to 60% of them present only once. The authors sequenced patients whose flow cytometry had shown CD8+CD57+ cell expansion. Each of the patients presented with severe acquired aplastic anemia. Concerning this clonotype: What it binds is unknown.

Study-level results: Shared by patients and controls, 25 to 30 CD8+ CDR3s were abundant in patients.

Sequenced input: sorted CD4+, CD8+, or CD8+CD57+ T cells (not recorded which) from PBMCs. This chain connects TRBV4-2 to TRBJ2-7, with D perhaps matching TRBD1 (6 bases). The TCR sequence derives from a human donor with aplastic anemia. The CDR3 is CASSQFGQTIGSYEQYF. The CDR3 DNA reads as TGTGCCAGCAGCCAATTCGGACAGACCATCGGAAGTTACGAGCAGTACTTC.